The 31 T cell receptor beta chains below all came from one sample that was sequenced in a study of T cell responses to AZD1222 COVID-19 vaccine (dated by TCRdb to the early 2020s). Library preparation used the immunoSEQ multiplex PCR assay. TCRdb took this table from immuneACCESS and kept in-frame rearrangements with V and J called. Such tables lack part of the clones; where checked against another copy, unresolved V genes explain under half of the gap, and the rest is unexplained. The sample records more than 90,000 clones, roughly 91% of which are singletons. The leading ten clones occupy about 7.1% of the sample. The time point label for this specimen denotes: about 28 days (+/-7) after the second vaccine dose. The sequencing here drew on peripheral blood, taken 28 days after the second AZD1222 dose. The receptors here all came from an adult who received the AZD1222 COVID-19 vaccine.

J is TRBJ1-2 and V is TRBV5-1, with TRBD1 matching over 7 bases. CDR1 is SGHRS, CDR2 YFSETQ, per germline. The CDR3 runs to 13 residues. V gave up 0 bases and J gave up 7 bases; unmatched junction bases: 3. The CDR3 coding sequence is TGCGCCAGCAGCTTGGAGGGGGCAGGTGGCTACACCTTC. Protein sequence: CASSLEGAGGYTF.

The chain couples TRBV29-1 to TRBJ1-2, with D possibly matching TRBD1 (5 bases). Deletions cut 3 bases from V and 6 bases from J, with 23 bases between. Germline CDR1 is SQVTM and CDR2 is ANQGSEA. The CDR3 is 16 amino acids. The DNA for the CDR3 is TGCAGCGTTGACCGACCCCCCCGGCAGGGTATTAATGGCTACACCTTC. This translates into CSVDRPPRQGINGYTF.

The V and J genes are TRBV29-1 and TRBJ2-3; 12 bases align to TRBD2. The CDR3 loop spans 14 amino acids. CDR1 is SQVTM and CDR2 is ANQGSEA in the germline V gene. V was clipped by 6 bases and J by 2 bases; unmatched bases: 3. The CDR3, as DNA: TGCAGCGTGCGACTAGCGGGAGTCACAGATACGCAGTATTTT. It yields the protein CSVRLAGVTDTQYF.

The chain carries TRBV5-1 and TRBJ2-1, with 16 bases matching TRBD2. The V gene's germline CDR1 is SGHRS and CDR2 YFSETQ. V shed 3 bases, J shed 9 bases, and the junction held 3 bases outside the gene matches. The CDR3 length is 15 residues. The CDR3 sequence: CASSYGTSGRAEQFF. Written as DNA, the CDR3 is TGCGCCAGCAGCTACGGGACTAGCGGGAGGGCTGAGCAGTTCTTC.

This chain joins TRBV4-1 and TRBJ2-1; 9 bases agree with TRBD2. From germline, CDR1 is MGHRA and CDR2 YSYEKL. Germline trimming cut 3 bases from V and 0 bases from J; bases unmatched to any gene: 6. The CDR3 covers 17 residues. CDR3 residues: CASSHPLAGPSYNEQFF. The CDR3 DNA is TGCGCCAGCAGCCATCCCCTAGCGGGACCCTCCTACAATGAGCAGTTCTTC.

The chain employs TRBV5-4 and TRBJ2-7; D possibly matches TRBD1 or TRBD2 (6 bases each). In germline, CDR1 is SGHNT, CDR2 YYREEE (reference sequence). The CDR3 totals 13 residues. V dropped 4 bases and J dropped 3 bases, with 11 bases sitting between them. The CDR3 coding sequence is TGTGCCAGCAGCCCGGGGGCGTACTACGAGCAGTACTTC. The encoded protein is CASSPGAYYEQYF.

The chain couples TRBV7-9 to TRBJ2-7; TRBD2 is a possible D gene (5 bases). Germline V CDR1 and CDR2: SEHNR, FQNEAQ (reference sequence). This CDR3 is 11 amino acids long. The V end was cut by 4 bases, the J end by 13 bases, with 14 bases between. CDR3 nucleotide sequence: TGTGCCAGCAGCTCTGGAGGCTCCCTCTACTTC. Its translation: CASSSGGSLYF.

The rearrangement links TRBV9 to TRBJ2-1, with D maybe TRBD2 (6 bases). Germline V gives CDR1 SGDLS, CDR2 YYNGEE. V was clipped by 3 bases and J by 5 bases, with 15 bases between them. The CDR3 contains 15 residues. This CDR3 reads CASSARLVGNNEQFF. The CDR3 DNA reads TGTGCCAGCAGCGCCCGACTAGTTGGAAACAATGAGCAGTTCTTC. Together with reference TRBV9 and TRBJ2-1, the CDR3 gives the full variable domain: DSGVTQTPKHLITATGQRVTLRCSPRSGDLSVYWYQQSLDQGLQFLIQYYNGEERAKGNILERFSAQQFPDLHSELNLSSLELGDSALYFCASSARLVGNNEQFFGPGTRLTVL.

The chain combines TRBV5-1 with TRBJ2-7; 8 nucleotides match TRBD1. With 0 bases clipped from V and 9 bases from J, the junction kept 5 bases outside the gene matches. Germline V gene data show CDR1 as SGHRS and CDR2 as YFSETQ. The CDR3 is made up of 13 amino acids. CDR3 DNA sequence: TGCGCCAGCAGCTTGGCCGGACAGGGTTGGCAGTACTTC. This encodes CASSLAGQGWQYF.

The chain recombines TRBV7-2 with TRBJ2-3, with 7 bases identical to TRBD1. V dropped 1 base and J dropped 0; count of bases not matched to a gene: 7. CDR1 is SGHTA, CDR2 FQGNSA, per germline. The CDR3 has 17 amino acids. The CDR3 DNA reads as TGTGCCAGCAGCTTAGGGTACGGGACAGTTAGCACAGATACGCAGTATTTT. As protein: CASSLGYGTVSTDTQYF.

V and J are TRBV12-5 and TRBJ1-2, with 11 bases aligning to TRBD1. The CDR3 is 13 amino acids. CDR1 LGHNT and CDR2 FRNRAP come from the germline V gene. The J segment lost 6 bases and the V segment lost 5 bases, leaving 2 bases of the junction unmatched. CDR3 nucleotides: TGTGCTAGTGGTCGGGACAGGGGGAATGGCTACACCTTC. This codes for CASGRDRGNGYTF.

The chain couples TRBV3-1 (or the pseudogene TRBV3-2) to TRBJ2-1; no definite D call. V was pared by 8 bases and J by 3 bases, with 5 bases between. The CDR3 runs 11 residues. Germline V gene data show CDR1 as LGHDT and CDR2 as YNNKEL (reference sequence). The CDR3 loop is CASQSYNEQFF. CDR3 DNA: TGTGCCAGCCAGAGCTACAATGAGCAGTTCTTC.

The chain recombines TRBV3-1 (or the pseudogene TRBV3-2) with TRBJ2-3; perhaps TRBD1 as D (6 bases). The V end was cut by 1 base, the J end by 4 bases, with 18 bases between. This CDR3 region has 17 residues. Looked up from germline, CDR1 is LGHDT and CDR2 is YNNKEL (reference sequence). The CDR3 DNA sequence: TGTGCCAGCAGCCAAGGACAGGAGCAGTTCTTCCCAGATACGCAGTATTTT. Its protein is CASSQGQEQFFPDTQYF.

This chain links TRBV6-5 with TRBJ1-4; D is perhaps TRBD1 (5 bases). The CDR3 extends over 13 amino acids. Trimming stripped 5 bases from V and 3 bases from J, with 7 bases between. Germline V gene data show CDR1 as MNHEY and CDR2 as SVGAGI. The CDR3 DNA sequence: TGTGCCAGCAGTAAGGGGCCTAATGAAAAACTGTTTTTT. Translating gives CASSKGPNEKLFF.

This clone was seen only once. The chain joins TRBV18 to TRBJ2-5; no definite D call. V was cut by 3 bases and J by 5 bases, with 10 bases left in between. CDR1 and CDR2 from the germline V gene are KGHSH and LQKENI. There are 13 residues in the CDR3. The CDR3 region has the DNA TGTGCCAGCTCACCGAGCAACTTGGAGACCCAGTACTTC. Translating gives CASSPSNLETQYF.

This CDR3 reads CASSLSGDYYNEQFF. The CDR3 coding sequence is TGTGCCAGTAGTCTCAGCGGGGACTACTACAATGAGCAGTTCTTC. This chain links TRBV19 with TRBJ2-1; 7 positions match TRBD2. Germline CDR1 and CDR2: LNHDA and SQIVND (reference sequence). The CDR3 consists of 15 residues. With 5 bases clipped from V and 3 bases from J, the junction kept 7 bases outside the gene matches.

The chain is built from TRBV5-1 and TRBJ2-7; possibly TRBD1 or TRBD2 for D (5 bases each). CDR1 and CDR2 from the germline V gene are SGHRS and YFSETQ. This CDR3 comprises 19 residues. V lost 0 bases and J 0 bases, leaving 22 bases between the germline ends. In DNA, the CDR3 is TGCGCCAGCAGCTTGGCTTTGGGACCACGCCTGAATAGCTCCTACGAGCAGTACTTC. Translation gives CASSLALGPRLNSSYEQYF.

V is TRBV19 and J is TRBJ1-3, with 9 bases that match TRBD1. After removal of 6 bases from V and 0 bases from J, the junction contained 9 bases not matched to a gene. Germline loops: CDR1 LNHDA, CDR2 SQIVND (reference sequence). The CDR3 extends over 17 amino acids. CDR3 nucleotides: TGTGCCAGTAGGGACCTCCGGGACAGGGCCTCTGGAAACACCATATATTTT. Translating it yields CASRDLRDRASGNTIYF.

In its sample, this clone was seen once. The rearrangement joins TRBV4-2 to TRBJ1-6; D unclear. Germline loops: CDR1 LGHNA, CDR2 YNFKEQ. This CDR3 is 13 amino acids long. The V gene lost 0 bases and the J gene lost 7 bases, with 4 bases spanning the gap. CDR3 loop: CASSQDWNSPLHF. The DNA for the CDR3 is TGTGCCAGCAGCCAAGACTGGAATTCACCCCTCCACTTT.

V is TRBV5-8 and J is TRBJ2-1, with 9 nucleotides matching TRBD1. Germline values: CDR1 SGHTS, CDR2 YDEGEE. The CDR3 has 18 amino acids. After removal of 1 base from V and 8 bases from J, the junction contained 16 bases not matched to a gene. The CDR3 here is CASSLYLGTGNVRDEQFF. Written as DNA, the CDR3 is TGTGCCAGCAGCTTGTACCTCGGGACAGGGAATGTGCGCGATGAGCAGTTCTTC. Supplemented by reference TRBV5-8 and TRBJ2-1, the full variable domain reads EAGVTQSPTHLIKTRGQQATLRCSPISGHTSVYWYQQALGLGLQFLLWYDEGEERNRGNFPPRFSGRQFPNYSSELNVNALELEDSALYLCASSLYLGTGNVRDEQFFGPGTRLTVL.

The chain combines TRBV5-8 with TRBJ1-1; the match to TRBD1 covers 7 bases. From germline, CDR1 is SGHTS and CDR2 YDEGEE. This CDR3 is 12 amino acids long. V gave up 3 bases and J gave up 8 bases; unmatched junction bases: 4. The CDR3 DNA is TGTGCCAGCAGCTGGGCGGACAGGGAAGCTTTCTTT. Translation gives CASSWADREAFF.

The J gene is TRBJ2-7, the V gene TRBV27; D may be TRBD1 or TRBD2 (6 bases each). There are 16 residues in the CDR3. The V gene lost 6 bases and the J gene lost 2 bases, with 20 bases spanning the gap. From germline, CDR1 is MNHEY and CDR2 SMNVEV (reference sequence). CDR3 region: CASRAVFGGPTYEQYF. The CDR3 DNA sequence: TGTGCCAGCAGGGCCGTGTTCGGGGGCCCCACCTACGAGCAGTACTTC.

This clone was seen only once. CDR3 region: CASSAGTNQETQYF. The CDR3 DNA reads as TGTGCCAGCAGCGCCGGTACTAACCAAGAGACCCAGTACTTC. The chain is built from TRBV11-3 and TRBJ2-5, with D unresolved. Germline V gene lookup returns CDR1 SGHNT and CDR2 YENEEA. V was shortened by 5 bases and J by 0 bases, with 10 bases between the two germline ends. This CDR3 has 14 amino acids.

The table lists this clone with a count of one. The CDR3 DNA sequence: TGCGCCAGCAGCCAAGGCCCCGGGGGAAACACCGGGGAGCTGTTTTTT. Amino acids: CASSQGPGGNTGELFF. The chain has TRBV4-3 and TRBJ2-2; D may be TRBD2 (6 bases). Germline CDR1 LGHNA, CDR2 YSLEER. This CDR3 is built from 16 residues. V was shortened by 1 base and J by 2 bases, with 11 bases between the two germline ends.

A single count supports this clone. DNA for the CDR3: TGTGCCAGCAGCTTTGGGGAAAGCTCTGGAAACACCATATATTTT. Protein product: CASSFGESSGNTIYF. The rearrangement uses TRBV5-8 and TRBJ1-3; D not resolved. Germline CDR1 is SGHTS and CDR2 is YDEGEE. This CDR3 contains 15 residues. V lost 2 bases to trimming and J lost 0 bases, with 9 bases between them. The full variable domain, its missing parts supplied by reference TRBV5-8 and TRBJ1-3, is EAGVTQSPTHLIKTRGQQATLRCSPISGHTSVYWYQQALGLGLQFLLWYDEGEERNRGNFPPRFSGRQFPNYSSELNVNALELEDSALYLCASSFGESSGNTIYFGEGSWLTVV.

This clone was observed a single time. The J gene is TRBJ2-7, the V gene TRBV6-5, with TRBD1 matching 9 bases. The CDR3 is 14 amino acids. Germline V gives CDR1 MNHEY, CDR2 SVGAGI. The V segment lost 4 bases and the J segment 2 bases; nucleotides outside the gene matches: 3. CDR3 DNA: TGTGCCAGCAGTTCATACAGGGGGCCCTACGAGCAGTACTTC. This translates into CASSSYRGPYEQYF.

The chain links TRBV21-1 to TRBJ2-3; the listed D gene, TRBD1, was not tested against the DNA. TRBV21-1 is flagged as a pseudogene. CDR3 length equals 15 residues. CDR3 protein: CASSKGDRRTDTQYF. In DNA, the CDR3 is TGTGCCAGCAGCAAAGGGGACAGACGCACAGATACGCAGTATTTT.

The rearrangement joins TRBV10-3 to TRBJ2-1, with D possibly TRBD2 on 6 matching bases. Trimming stripped 3 bases from V and 4 bases from J, with 13 bases between. From germline, CDR1 is ENHRY and CDR2 SYGVKD. The CDR3 extends over 15 amino acids. The CDR3 nucleotides are TGTGCCATCAGTGAAGAGGCGGGGAGGTACAATGAGCAGTTCTTC. Translating it yields CAISEEAGRYNEQFF.

This chain links TRBV11-2 with TRBJ1-2; TRBD1 matches at 11 bases. CDR3 size: 16 residues. V trimming: 4 bases; J trimming: 3 bases; junction bases outside the gene matches: 7. Germline V gene data show CDR1 as SGHAT and CDR2 as FQNNGV. The CDR3 region is CASSSYGTGGHYGYTF. The CDR3 region has the DNA TGTGCCAGCAGCTCATATGGGACAGGGGGTCACTATGGCTACACCTTC.

The chain is built from TRBV6-5 and TRBJ1-1; 7 bases line up with TRBD1. The germline V gene has CDR1 MNHEY and CDR2 SVGAGI. V lost 2 bases to trimming and J lost 6 bases; unmatched junction nucleotides: 6. The CDR3 spans 14 residues. In nucleotides, the CDR3 is TGTGCCAGCAGTTACGGGAGGGGGCTGGCTGAAGCTTTCTTT. Translation gives CASSYGRGLAEAFF.

This clone was detected a few times. This chain links TRBV7-9 with TRBJ1-2; 7 bases agree with TRBD1. With V trimmed by 5 bases and J by 2 bases, 2 bases remained unmatched. Looked up from germline, CDR1 is SEHNR and CDR2 is FQNEAQ (reference sequence). The CDR3 length is 13 residues. The CDR3 loop reads CASSGTANYGYTF. Here the CDR3 DNA reads TGTGCCAGCAGCGGGACAGCAAACTATGGCTACACCTTC.